These T cell receptor beta chains were read from a single sample in a study of T cells in Graves' hyperthyroidism and ophthalmopathy. TCRdb recomputed calls from the multiplex PCR reads with MiXCR, one row per CDR3 protein. The profile shows some 92,000 distinct CDR3 sequences, roughly 40% of them singletons. Specimen: peripheral blood or thyroid tissue (not recorded which). The receptors were gathered from a woman in her thirties with Graves' hyperthyroidism. The CDR3 runs from the conserved cysteine through the conserved F or W. The D gene is left open where the match is weak. Clone size is given for some rows only: seen once, a few or many times, or a class if the clone is expanded.

.	TRBV20-1	TRBJ1-1	.	CSARGTEAFF	TGCAGTGCCCGGGGAACCGAAGCTTTCTTT
.	TRBV7-7	TRBJ2-7	.	CASSLAAGNYEQYF	TGTGCTAGCAGCTTAGCGGCGGGAAACTACGAGCAGTACTTC
.	TRBV18	TRBJ1-3	TRBD1	CASSPTGASGNTIYF	TGTGCCAGCTCACCAACAGGGGCCTCTGGAAACACCATATATTTT
many	TRBV6-5	TRBJ1-3	.	CASTRTGNSAGNTIYF	TGTGCCAGCACCAGAACAGGGAACTCTGCTGGAAACACCATATATTTT
many	TRBV7-2	TRBJ2-3	.	CASSPRQTARDTQYF	TGTGCCAGCAGCCCACGCCAGACGGCCCGAGATACGCAGTATTTT
.	TRBV10-2	TRBJ1-6	.	CASSLFGSSNNSPLHF	TGCGCCAGCAGCTTGTTCGGGTCAAGTAATAATTCACCCCTCCACTTT
.	TRBV10-3	TRBJ1-3	.	CAISKLLAGEGVGNTIYF	TGTGCCATCAGTAAACTACTAGCGGGAGAGGGGGTCGGAAACACCATATATTTT
many	TRBV10-3	TRBJ1-5	.	CATARQNSNQPQHF	TGTGCCACCGCCCGACAGAATAGCAATCAGCCCCAGCATTTT
many	TRBV2	TRBJ1-3	.	CASSEWGDGNTIYF	TGTGCCAGCAGTGAATGGGGAGACGGAAACACCATATATTTT
.	TRBV20-1	TRBJ2-6	TRBD2	CSARDQRGTYVLTF	TGCAGTGCTAGAGATCAGCGGGGGACCTACGTCCTGACTTTC
many	TRBV5-8	TRBJ1-2	TRBD1	CASSLVRRDRSNYGYTF	TGTGCCAGCAGCTTGGTTAGACGGGACAGGAGTAACTATGGCTACACCTTC
many	TRBV10-3	TRBJ2-7	.	CASGQQGGDEQYF	TGTGCCTCCGGGCAGCAGGGAGGCGACGAGCAGTACTTC
many	TRBV3-1	TRBJ1-1	.	CASSQGLQGKNTEAFF	TGTGCCAGCAGCCAAGGACTTCAAGGGAAGAACACTGAAGCTTTCTTT
many	TRBV19	TRBJ2-7	TRBD2	CASSEWGRASYEQYF	TGTGCCAGTAGTGAGTGGGGGAGGGCCTCCTACGAGCAGTACTTC
many	TRBV7-9	TRBJ1-1	.	CASSADKGRKRPAFF	TGTGCCAGCAGCGCGGACAAGGGACGAAAACGGCCAGCTTTCTTT
many	TRBV11-2	TRBJ2-3	.	CASSLSRASDTQYF	TGTGCCAGCAGCTTATCGCGCGCTTCAGATACGCAGTATTTT
many	TRBV3-1	TRBJ2-5	.	CASRPRVTETQYF	TGTGCCAGCAGGCCCAGGGTAACAGAGACCCAGTACTTC
many	TRBV5-1	TRBJ2-6	.	CASSLSYSGANVLTF	TGCGCCAGCAGCTTGAGTTACTCTGGGGCCAACGTCCTGACTTTC
many	TRBV6-9	TRBJ1-5	.	CASRLGAGAAQCNQPQHF	TGTGCCAGCAGGTTGGGGGCAGGGGCCGCCCAATGCAATCAGCCCCAGCATTTT
.	TRBV19	TRBJ1-1	.	CASRGYTEAFF	TGTGCCAGTAGAGGGTACACTGAAGCTTTCTTT
.	TRBV7-3	TRBJ2-2	.	CASTPQGNTGELFF	TGTGCCAGCACCCCCCAGGGGAACACCGGGGAGCTGTTTTTT
many	TRBV5-8	TRBJ1-4	.	CASSPGRTLNEKLFF	TGTGCCAGCAGCCCTGGGAGGACGCTTAATGAAAAACTGTTTTTT
many	TRBV19	TRBJ1-1	.	CASSIAGTHTEAFF	TGTGCCAGTAGTATCGCCGGAACCCACACTGAAGCTTTCTTT
.	TRBV5-1	TRBJ2-3	TRBD2	CASSTGLDTDTQYF	TGCGCCAGCAGCACCGGACTAGACACAGATACGCAGTATTTT
few	TRBV18	TRBJ2-7	.	CASSRGGDSYEQYF	TGTGCCAGCTCACGAGGAGGGGACTCCTACGAGCAGTACTTC
.	TRBV24-1	TRBJ1-1	TRBD1	CATSDPGTGNTEAFF	TGTGCCACCAGTGACCCCGGGACAGGGAACACTGAAGCTTTCTTT
once	TRBV5-1	TRBJ1-6	.	CASSLGGGGNQPLHF	TGCGCCAGCAGCCTTGGCGGGGGAGGCAATCAGCCCCTCCACTTT
many	TRBV19	TRBJ1-1	TRBD1	CASSKRQGDTNTEAFF	TGTGCCAGTAGTAAGCGACAGGGGGATACGAACACTGAAGCTTTCTTT
.	TRBV9	TRBJ2-2	.	CASGYRGRGTGELFF	TGTGCCAGCGGTTACAGGGGCCGGGGGACCGGGGAGCTGTTTTTT
many	TRBV20-1	TRBJ2-3	TRBD2	CSARDRSSGSLDTQYF	TGCAGTGCTAGAGATCGGTCTAGCGGGAGTCTGGATACGCAGTATTTT
.	TRBV15	TRBJ1-1	.	CATSSSSLEAFF	TGTGCCACCAGCAGCTCTAGTCTAGAAGCTTTCTTT
medium-sized	TRBV20-1	TRBJ2-5	.	CSARPRGGGETQYF	TGCAGTGCTAGACCGAGGGGGGGCGGCGAGACCCAGTACTTC
.	TRBV11-2	TRBJ1-3	.	CASSLGLRDTIYF	TGTGCCAGCAGCTTAGGTCTCCGGGACACCATATATTTT
few	TRBV28	TRBJ1-1	.	CASSLVEEAEAFF	TGTGCCAGCAGTTTAGTCGAAGAGGCTGAAGCTTTCTTT
.	TRBV12-3/TRBV12-4	TRBJ1-1	TRBD1	CASSQPYRGRTEAFF	TGTGCCAGCTCACAACCATACAGGGGGCGGACTGAAGCTTTCTTT
many	TRBV4-1	TRBJ1-2	.	CASRGLIGGYTF	TGCGCCAGCAGGGGGTTAATCGGCGGCTACACCTTC
.	TRBV12-3/TRBV12-4	TRBJ2-3	TRBD2	CASSSPTSYPTDTQYF	TGTGCCAGCAGTTCCCCGACTAGCTACCCCACAGATACGCAGTATTTT
many	TRBV2	TRBJ2-1	.	CAIYFVGARSSYNEQFF	TGTGCCATCTACTTCGTGGGGGCGAGGAGCTCCTACAATGAGCAGTTCTTC
many	TRBV4-1	TRBJ1-6	.	CASSLGTFNSPLHF	TGCGCCAGCAGCCTCGGGACGTTTAATTCACCCCTCCACTTT
.	TRBV6-1	TRBJ2-5	.	CASRRTGREQETQYF	TGTGCCAGCCGCCGGACCGGAAGGGAGCAAGAGACCCAGTACTTC
.	TRBV15	TRBJ1-6	TRBD1	CATSSRTRDRDSPLHF	TGTGCCACCAGCAGCCGCACCCGGGACAGGGATTCACCCCTCCACTTT
many	TRBV3-1	TRBJ1-2	.	CASSQDEGTDYGYTF	TGTGCCAGCAGCCAAGACGAGGGGACGGACTATGGCTACACCTTC
many	TRBV20-1	TRBJ2-5	.	CSAQRHTRETQYF	TGCAGTGCCCAGCGTCATACCAGGGAGACCCAGTACTTC
many	TRBV5-1	TRBJ2-7	TRBD1	CASSSTPTGQGLDEQYF	TGCGCCAGCAGCTCGACACCTACGGGACAGGGCTTAGACGAGCAGTACTTC
many	TRBV2	TRBJ2-2	TRBD1	CASSLSGTGSTGELFF	TGTGCCAGCAGTTTATCCGGGACAGGGTCGACCGGGGAGCTGTTTTTT
many	TRBV3-1	TRBJ1-1	.	CASSHGSNTEAFF	TGTGCCAGCAGCCACGGGTCGAACACTGAAGCTTTCTTT
many	TRBV20-1	TRBJ2-2	.	CSARLLAPGELFF	TGCAGTGCTAGATTACTAGCACCCGGGGAGCTGTTTTTT
.	TRBV13	TRBJ1-5	TRBD1	CASSLGGRGAYEHF	TGTGCCAGCAGTCTAGGGGGCAGGGGAGCGTACGAGCATTTT
many	TRBV28	TRBJ2-5	TRBD2	CASSSGLAGSETQYF	TGTGCCAGCAGTTCGGGACTAGCGGGAAGTGAGACCCAGTACTTC
.	TRBV10-3	TRBJ1-2	.	CAISENRHYGYTF	TGTGCCATCAGTGAAAACAGGCACTATGGCTACACCTTC
.	TRBV6-5	TRBJ2-3	.	CASRTSRRGSTDTQYF	TGTGCCAGCAGAACTTCACGTAGGGGGAGCACAGATACGCAGTATTTT
many	TRBV2	TRBJ1-1	.	CASSLGSENTEAFF	TGTGCCAGCAGTCTGGGATCGGAGAACACTGAAGCTTTCTTT
many	TRBV12-3/TRBV12-4	TRBJ2-7	.	CASSRNRYYEQYF	TGTGCCAGCAGCCGAAACAGGTACTACGAGCAGTACTTC
many	TRBV27	TRBJ2-5	TRBD2	CASSLSGRSGETLYF	TGTGCCAGCAGTCTTAGCGGGAGATCGGGAGAGACCCTGTACTTC
many	TRBV10-3	TRBJ2-2	TRBD1	CAISVRDSYTGELFF	TGTGCCATCAGTGTGAGGGACAGTTACACCGGGGAGCTGTTTTTT
.	TRBV7-8	TRBJ2-3	TRBD1	CASNIHRGGTDTQYF	TGTGCCAGCAACATCCACAGGGGAGGCACAGATACGCAGTATTTT
many	TRBV25-1	TRBJ1-2	TRBD1	CASSERPGQGFSGYTF	TGTGCCAGCAGTGAACGTCCGGGACAGGGGTTTAGTGGCTACACCTTC
many	TRBV11-1	TRBJ2-2	.	CASSVGTSEGELFF	TGTGCCAGCAGCGTCGGGACTTCCGAGGGGGAGCTGTTTTTT
many	TRBV5-1	TRBJ2-7	.	CASSFTSSYEQYF	TGCGCCAGCAGCTTCACTAGCTCCTACGAGCAGTACTTC
once	TRBV7-2	TRBJ1-4	.	CASSSGPRLTNERLFF	TGTGCCAGCAGCTCAGGGCCTCGGTTAACGAATGAAAGACTGTTTTTT